The next 25 T cell receptor beta chains were all read from a single sample in a study of T cell responses to AZD1222 COVID-19 vaccine. The repertoire was sequenced with immunoSEQ multiplex PCR; TCRdb's copy has only in-frame clones and lacks some. The sample has around 130,000 clones; around 86% are singletons. Sequenced here: peripheral blood, sampled 28 days after the second AZD1222 dose. All receptors derive from an adult who received the AZD1222 COVID-19 vaccine.

This clone was observed once. This chain links TRBV7-2 with TRBJ2-7; no definite D call. Trimming pared 5 bases from V and 2 bases from J, leaving 7 bases between. CDR3 length: 12 residues. Germline lookup yields CDR1 SGHTA and CDR2 FQGNSA. CDR3 region: CASSRDTYEQYF. In nucleotides, the CDR3 is TGTGCCAGCAGCCGCGACACCTACGAGCAGTACTTC. The variable domain in full, completed from reference TRBV7-2 and TRBJ2-7, reads GAGVSQSPSNKVTEKGKDVELRCDPISGHTALYWYRQSLGQGLEFLIYFQGNSAPDKSGLPSDRFSAERTGGSVSTLTIQRTQQEDSAVYLCASSRDTYEQYFGPGTRLTVT.

V gene TRBV2 combines with J gene TRBJ2-7; 8 positions match TRBD1. Germline values: CDR1 SNHLY, CDR2 FYNNEI. The junction had 7 bases not matched to a gene; V was cut back by 8 bases and J by 4 bases. The CDR3 has 13 amino acids. The CDR3, as DNA: TGTGCCAGCTCCCGGGACAGGACATACGAGCAGTACTTC. Translation gives CASSRDRTYEQYF.

This chain connects TRBV30 to TRBJ2-6; the D is unclear. CDR3 size: 13 residues. Per the germline V gene, CDR1 is GTSNPN and CDR2 is SVGIG (reference sequence). The germline V and J ends were trimmed by 4 bases and 4 bases, with 8 bases remaining between them. The CDR3 nucleotides are TGTGCCTGGAAATTGGGAGGGGCCAACGTCCTGACTTTC. Protein product: CAWKLGGANVLTF.

This clone has more than one count but fewer than ten. The rearrangement links TRBV7-2 to TRBJ1-3; no clear D gene. Germline CDR1 is SGHTA and CDR2 is FQGNSA. V lost 5 bases and J lost 0, with 17 bases in between. The CDR3 runs 17 residues. The CDR3 nucleotides are TGTGCCAGCAGCCCTCGGGGAGGGAGCATCTCTGGAAACACCATATATTTT. As protein: CASSPRGGSISGNTIYF.

The chain joins TRBV11-3 to TRBJ2-2; 7 positions match TRBD2. The CDR3 contains 16 residues. The trim removed 3 bases at V and 4 bases at J, leaving 8 bases unmatched. The V gene's germline CDR1 is SGHNT and CDR2 YENEEA. Here the CDR3 reads CASSFSPSGGTGELFF. The DNA for the CDR3 is TGTGCCAGCAGCTTCAGTCCTAGCGGAGGCACCGGGGAGCTGTTTTTT.

The chain carries TRBV5-1 and TRBJ2-7, with TRBD1 as a possible D gene (5 bases). The V gene's germline CDR1 is SGHRS and CDR2 YFSETQ. The V end was cut by 5 bases, the J end by 5 bases, with 11 bases between. The CDR3 length is 12 residues. CDR3 region: CASRETDNEQYF. CDR3 DNA sequence: TGCGCCAGCAGGGAGACGGACAACGAGCAGTACTTC.

The DNA of the CDR3 is TGTGCCATCAGTCCAACAGGGGACGAGCAGTACTTC. This sequence encodes CAISPTGDEQYF. The rearrangement uses TRBV10-3 and TRBJ2-7; TRBD1 matches at 7 bases. The junction had 3 bases not matched to a gene; V was cut back by 5 bases and J by 5 bases. Germline loops: CDR1 ENHRY, CDR2 SYGVKD. The CDR3 spans 12 residues.

The chain combines TRBV27 with TRBJ1-1; no clear D. Germline-derived CDR1 and CDR2 are MNHEY and SMNVEV (reference sequence). V lost 6 bases, J lost 7 bases, and 15 bases lay in between. The CDR3 has 13 amino acids. This CDR3 is CASSLIRPFEAFF. The CDR3 bases are TGTGCCAGCAGCCTCATTCGGCCTTTTGAAGCTTTCTTT.

The chain has TRBV6-2 or TRBV6-3 and TRBJ1-6; D uncertain. The germline CDR1 and CDR2 sequences are MNHEY and SVGEGT. V dropped 0 bases and J dropped 10 bases, with 13 bases sitting between them. The CDR3 runs 15 residues. The CDR3 region has the DNA TGTGCCAGCAGTTACTCGATGGAGGGTGGCTCACCCCTCCACTTT. Its protein is CASSYSMEGGSPLHF.

The V call is TRBV7-2, the J call TRBJ2-1, with 9 bases identical to TRBD2. Per germline, CDR1 SGHTA and CDR2 FQGNSA. This CDR3 region has 16 residues. V trimming: 0 bases; J trimming: 9 bases; junction bases outside the gene matches: 9. The CDR3 nucleotides read TGTGCCAGCAGCTTAGCCCCAGCGGGGGGTAGGAGTGAGCAGTTCTTC. This gives the protein CASSLAPAGGRSEQFF.

V and J are TRBV5-1 and TRBJ1-6, with TRBD1 matching 7 bases. Germline V lookup: CDR1 SGHRS, CDR2 YFSETQ. The CDR3 runs 16 residues. The junction had 9 bases not matched to a gene; V was cut back by 0 bases and J by 9 bases. The CDR3 DNA is TGCGCCAGCAGCTTGGAAGTCGCGACAGGGAGTTCACCCCTCCACTTT. Translating it yields CASSLEVATGSSPLHF.

This clone was detected only a few times. This chain links TRBV27 with TRBJ1-6, with 7 nucleotides matching TRBD1. V shed 9 bases, J shed 13 bases, and the junction held 18 bases outside the gene matches. Germline values: CDR1 MNHEY, CDR2 SMNVEV (reference sequence). There are 15 residues in the CDR3. The CDR3 spells CASSRTGPIREPLHF. The CDR3 DNA reads as TGTGCCAGTAGTAGGACAGGTCCTATCCGGGAGCCCCTCCACTTT.

The V gene is TRBV6-6, the J gene TRBJ2-3; 9 nucleotides align to TRBD2. Germline-derived CDR1 and CDR2 are MNHNY and SVGAGI (reference sequence). This CDR3 has 14 residues. Trimming at V came to 6 bases and at J to 10 bases, leaving 11 bases not matched to a gene. The chain's CDR3 is CASRPGLAVQPQYF. CDR3 sequence (DNA): TGTGCCAGCAGGCCGGGACTAGCCGTTCAGCCGCAGTATTTT.

CDR3 nucleotides: TGTGCCAGCAGGGGGACAGGGGGTTTTTCCGAGCAGTACTTC. This translates into CASRGTGGFSEQYF. This chain joins TRBV7-2 and TRBJ2-7; 11 bases map to TRBD1. The CDR3 contains 14 residues. CDR1 is SGHTA, CDR2 FQGNSA, per germline. The J segment lost 6 bases and the V segment lost 6 bases, leaving 7 bases of the junction unmatched.

The gene calls are TRBV6-2 or TRBV6-3 and TRBJ1-1; D is perhaps TRBD1 (5 bases). Deletions cut 0 bases from V and 1 base from J, with 6 bases between. This CDR3 spans 14 amino acids. The germline CDR1 and CDR2 sequences are MNHEY and SVGEGT. The CDR3 protein is CASSYSRGNTEAFF. The CDR3, as DNA: TGTGCCAGCAGTTACTCGAGGGGGAACACTGAAGCTTTCTTT.

The chain has TRBV4-2 and TRBJ1-1, with D tentatively TRBD1 (6 bases). The germline V and J ends were trimmed by 3 bases and 9 bases, with 17 bases remaining between them. CDR1 and CDR2 from the germline V gene are LGHNA and YNFKEQ. This CDR3 is built from 14 residues. Written as DNA, the CDR3 is TGTGCCAGCAGCCATGCCGCAAGGACAGCCAAAGCTTTCTTT. Its protein is CASSHAARTAKAFF.

CDR3 protein: CASSLVSGSDTQYF. The CDR3 coding sequence is TGCGCCAGCAGCTTGGTTTCAGGGTCGGATACGCAGTATTTT. This chain links TRBV5-1 with TRBJ2-3; perhaps TRBD1 as D (5 bases). Germline V gene data show CDR1 as SGHRS and CDR2 as YFSETQ. V dropped 0 bases and J dropped 6 bases, with 11 bases sitting between them. CDR3 length equals 14 residues.

The chain joins TRBV7-8 to TRBJ1-6; D gene uncertain. This CDR3 is built from 15 residues. CDR1 and CDR2 from the germline V gene are SGHVS and FQNEAQ. Trimming took off 7 bases at V and 10 bases at J, with 20 bases between the two ends. Here the CDR3 DNA reads TGTGCCAGCACCCCGTCGGGCGGCTTAGGGTCACCCCTCCACTTT. This sequence encodes CASTPSGGLGSPLHF. The full variable domain, in which reference TRBV7-8 and TRBJ1-6 provide the parts outside the CDR3, is GAGVSQSPRYKVAKRGQDVALRCDPISGHVSLFWYQQALGQGPEFLTYFQNEAQLDKSGLPSDRFFAERPEGSVSTLKIQRTQQEDSAVYLCASTPSGGLGSPLHFGNGTRLTVT.

The rearrangement uses TRBV19 and TRBJ1-1, with D perhaps matching TRBD1 (6 bases). Trimming left V 5 bases short and J 1 base short, with 14 bases between. Germline V gives CDR1 LNHDA, CDR2 SQIVND (reference sequence). The CDR3 sequence is 15 residues long. The CDR3 DNA reads TGTGCCAGTAGTTTCAACAGGGTCCCGAACACTGAAGCTTTCTTT. Translating gives CASSFNRVPNTEAFF.

The chain combines TRBV6-2 or TRBV6-3 with TRBJ1-4; unclear D gene. This CDR3 region has 15 residues. Looked up from germline, CDR1 is MNHEY and CDR2 is SVGEGT. V was trimmed by 6 bases and J by 7 bases, leaving 18 bases between them. The chain's CDR3 is CASSHNGPESEKLFF. The CDR3 DNA reads as TGTGCCAGCAGCCACAATGGGCCGGAGAGTGAAAAACTGTTTTTT.

The V and J genes are TRBV7-2 and TRBJ2-2; a possible D gene is TRBD2 (5 bases). CDR1 is SGHTA and CDR2 is FQGNSA in the germline V gene. The V end lost 3 bases, the J end lost 0 bases, and 8 bases lay between the germline ends. The CDR3 spans 15 residues. Written as DNA, the CDR3 is TGTGCCAGCAGCTTGGCGGGTTCGAACACCGGGGAGCTGTTTTTT. Its protein product is CASSLAGSNTGELFF.

The chain is built from TRBV10-1 and TRBJ2-2, with TRBD2 matching 8 bases. CDR3 length: 14 amino acids. Germline trimming cut 6 bases from V and 5 bases from J; bases unmatched to any gene: 5. Germline CDR1 is WNHNN and CDR2 is SYGVQD (reference sequence). The CDR3 loop reads CASRAGGGTGELFF. The CDR3 DNA reads TGCGCCAGCAGGGCTGGCGGGGGGACCGGGGAGCTGTTTTTT.

This sequence joins TRBV6-1 and TRBJ1-6; no reliable D call. The ends were cut back, 2 bases at V and 1 base at J, with 12 bases in the middle. Germline values: CDR1 MNHNS, CDR2 SASEGT. This CDR3 has 17 amino acids. In DNA, the CDR3 is TGTGCCAGCAGTGAATTTGGTGCCGGGTCCTATAATTCACCCCTCCACTTT. This codes for CASSEFGAGSYNSPLHF.

This chain links TRBV7-2 with TRBJ2-7; maybe TRBD1 (6 bases). Trimming removed 5 bases from V and 2 bases from J, with 13 bases in between. The CDR3 totals 14 residues. The V gene's germline CDR1 is SGHTA and CDR2 FQGNSA. CDR3 bases: TGTGCCAGCAGCAGAGACAGGCGCACCTACGAGCAGTACTTC. This sequence encodes CASSRDRRTYEQYF.

This chain uses TRBV11-3 with TRBJ1-6; TRBD1 matches 7 bases. This CDR3 contains 17 residues. Germline trimming cut 5 bases from V and 1 base from J; bases unmatched to any gene: 8. Germline CDR1 reads SGHNT; CDR2 reads YENEEA. The CDR3 DNA follows: TGTGCCAGCAGCGAGACGACAGGGACATCCTATAATTCACCCCTCCACTTT. It specifies CASSETTGTSYNSPLHF.